The TCR beta chain under discussion was sequenced for a study of naive and memory T cell subsets (dated by TCRdb to about 2017). For context, the study as a whole: An open-source, UMI-based TCR alpha and beta sequencing pipeline was applied to sorted naive and memory peripheral blood T cell subsets. The functional CMV T cell responses agreed completely with IgG serology results. RNA was DNase-treated and reverse transcribed with TCR constant-region primers, mostly using SuperScript III.

TCR alpha and beta chain libraries were amplified separately from the second PCR step onward. Donor CMV status was determined by IFNgamma production from CD4+ T cells after overnight stimulation of fresh PBMCs with CMV viral lysate. Miltenyi beads were used first to positively select CD4 T cells, and CD8 T cells were then positively selected from the CD4-negative fraction. Cells were stained for CD3, CD4, CD8, CD45RA, CD27 and a live/dead dye and were sorted on a BD Aria II into four subsets based on CD45RA and CD27. Blood came from three healthy volunteers, each fractionated into CD4 and CD8 T cells and then into four differentiation subsets. Around 120 ml of peripheral blood was collected from each donor, and PBMC were isolated from the blood using Ficoll-Paque PLUS density-gradient centrifugation. Sorted cells were lysed in RLT buffer, and RNA was extracted with a Qiagen RNeasy kit and stored at -80°C.

The library was made by UMI-ligation and nested PCR. An equimolar mix of two oligonucleotides covering both TRBC1 and TRBC2 was used as the beta constant-region primer. A single-stranded oligonucleotide containing the SP2 primer and a 12-nucleotide UMI was joined to the 3' end of the cDNA by T4 RNA ligase 1. Four rounds of PCR, combining the SP2 primer with nested alpha and beta constant-region primers, were used to amplify the ligated cDNA. The ligation reaction was kept at 16 degrees C for about 20-24 hours. PCR2 was typically run as a SYBR Green qPCR and stopped at a predetermined threshold to prevent over-amplification. Agencourt AMPure XP magnetic beads were used for all purifications after the first. Libraries were quantified by Qubit and checked on a TapeStation, where a main peak was expected near 650 bp. Pooled libraries were sequenced on an Illumina MiSeq with v2 2x251 paired-end kits, typically giving about 0.85-2.3 million reads per sample. Libraries were pooled at around 3.8 nM per sample, and roughly 4.5-8% PhiX was added to improve cluster recognition. Concerning the study's data processing: Using tag matching that tolerated one base-pair mismatch, Decombinator assigned V and J genes to FASTQ reads that had been processed by Demultiplexor. Collapsinator used UMIs to correct both sequencing errors and frequency errors arising from PCR heterogeneity. TCRs were translated and CDR3s were extracted from the conserved cysteine to the FGXG phenylalanine by CDR3Translator, with non-productive sequences being flagged. Gini, Shannon entropy and inverse Simpson indices were computed after subsampling the repertoires to the same number of UMI-defined TCRs. Within the linear range, a power law was fitted to clonotype abundance distributions using maximum likelihood. For one naive CD8 sample, the pipeline and MIGEC produced similar UMI counts, unique TCR numbers and clonal distributions. One analysis removed from the naive repertoire any naive TCRs that were also found in any memory subset from the same donor. Repertoires were searched for approximately 7,000 CMV-associated CDR3 sequences compiled from VDJdb and a published dataset. The raw public data were reprocessed by TCRdb itself: fastp quality trimming at Q25, MiXCR clonotype calling, in-frame beta chains only. Entries that share a CDR3 protein sequence are merged under the most common genes and DNA. TCRdb assigned the V and J calls; the authors' analysis was not used. The sample data list 120,000 to 150,000 distinct CDR3 sequences, and about a sixth of these were observed just once. Clones ranked in the top ten supply about 0.15% of the sample.

Notes on this clonotype: Its antigen is currently not known. No much larger clone exists at a distance of one base, and base qualities are not known.

The investigation overall reported the following: Gini index rose and Shannon and inverse Simpson diversity fell from naive through CM, EM and EMRA in both CD4 and CD8 cells. RNA-based TCR counts may be influenced by expression changes linked to T cell activation and differentiation. The repertoire findings for the naive and memory subsets could not be validated, as no ground truth was available. Each clonotype was defined as a single alpha or beta chain sequence rather than as a paired alpha/beta receptor. TCR abundance followed a power law whose exponent differed between naive and memory subsets but was consistent across the three individuals. A few larger clonotypes were present in naive repertoires, particularly the CD8 repertoires, and these clonotypes were possibly memory cells re-expressing CD45RA. After error correction, only a single occurrence was seen for over 95% of naive TCR sequences, so much steeper abundance distributions were produced than in memory subsets.

Measured from the cysteine to the phenylalanine, the CDR3 is 13 residues long. Just CDR3 DNA is preserved here, 39 bases in frame from base 1. The junction carries 17 bases between V and J, which are trimmed by 5 bases and 9 bases respectively. The CDR1 and CDR2 encoded by the germline V gene (reference sequence) are DFQATT and SNEGSKA. The rearrangement joined TRBV20-1 to TRBJ2-1; TRBD2 is a weak D gene call, 6 bases matching. The clonotype was recovered from a human donor in good health. Sequencing was performed on naive CD4+ T cells from blood. The cell subset or site label corresponds to: naive T cells, CD45RA high CD27+. The CDR3 reads CSAETAGWGEQFF. The DNA sequence follows: TGCAGTGCTGAGACAGCGGGTTGGGGTGAGCAGTTCTTC.